The clone carrying this T cell receptor beta chain was counted only a few times. This sample stems from a study of shared clonotypes between healthy human individuals. TCRdb's copy holds only in-frame clones and misses some; the assay was immunoSEQ multiplex PCR. The profile shows approximately 500,000 clones, around 79% of them singletons. Sequenced material: PBMCs. The receptor was isolated from a woman between 35 and 50 years old in good health. Some clones in this sample may be carry-over from other donors' samples.

The CDR3 sequence: CASSLGPSQVNTEAFF. CDR3 bases: TGTGCCAGCAGCTTGGGACCCTCCCAAGTGAACACTGAAGCTTTCTTT. The rearrangement uses TRBV5-5 and TRBJ1-1, with D unresolved. From germline, CDR1 is SGHKS and CDR2 YYEKEE (reference sequence). This CDR3 has 16 residues. The V end was cut by 0 bases, the J end by 0 bases, with 12 bases between.